These 25 T cell receptor beta chains share one sample of origin, sequenced in a study of T-cell reconstitution after alpha-beta-depleted transplantation in children. Unique molecular identifiers were used to barcode this TCRbeta library. From the PCR reads, TCRdb called clonotypes with MiXCR, one entry per CDR3 protein. The repertoire includes around 200,000 distinct CDR3 sequences, 11% of them detected once, and 28% sits in the top ten. Sequenced material: PBMCs, taken before TCRalphabeta/CD19-depleted stem cell transplant. All receptors derive from a child younger than two with acute myeloid leukemia, due to receive a stem cell transplant.

This clonotype was found many times. The chain carries TRBV7-3 and TRBJ2-3; D not resolved. V was clipped by 0 bases and J by 0 bases, with 4 bases between them. CDR1 SGHTA and CDR2 FQGTGA come from the germline V gene. The CDR3 loop spans 14 amino acids. DNA of the CDR3: TGTGCCAGCAGCTTAACCCCCAGCACAGATACGCAGTATTTT. It translates to CASSLTPSTDTQYF.

Ten or more counts support this clonotype. The V call is TRBV12-3 or TRBV12-4, the J call TRBJ2-1; D not resolved. The CDR3 covers 13 residues. Trimming removed 8 bases from V and 5 bases from J, with 13 bases in between. CDR3 sequence: CASRPEEHNEQFF. In DNA form, the CDR3 reads TGTGCCAGCCGCCCTGAGGAACACAATGAGCAGTTCTTC.

This clonotype was detected many times. This sequence joins TRBV15 and TRBJ2-7; D might be TRBD1 or TRBD2, each matching 7 bases. V lost 8 bases and J 5 bases, leaving 19 bases between the germline ends. The length of the CDR3 is 14 residues. The germline V gene encodes CDR1 LNHNV and CDR2 YYDKDF (reference sequence). The CDR3: CATSRGGGINEQYF. The CDR3 coding sequence is TGTGCCACCTCCCGGGGAGGGGGCATCAACGAGCAGTACTTC.

Many counts were recorded for this clonotype. The rearrangement joins TRBV12-3 or TRBV12-4 to TRBJ2-7, with 10 bases that match TRBD1. The CDR3 length is 15 residues. The J segment lost 6 bases and the V segment lost 5 bases, leaving 10 bases of the junction unmatched. The CDR3 spells CASSVVGTGVPEQYF. As DNA, the CDR3 is TGTGCCAGCAGTGTAGTTGGGACAGGGGTACCCGAGCAGTACTTC.

This clonotype showed up many times. This sequence joins TRBV20-1 and TRBJ1-5; 10 nucleotides match TRBD1. Germline V gene data show CDR1 as DFQATT and CDR2 as SNEGSKA (reference sequence). Losses at the gene ends were 1 base for V and 6 bases for J; bases not matched to a gene: 3. The CDR3 sequence is 14 residues long. CDR3 amino acids: CSARVGQGFQPQHF. As DNA, the CDR3 is TGCAGTGCTAGAGTGGGACAGGGGTTTCAGCCCCAGCATTTT.

This clonotype was seen ten or more times. The chain uses TRBV7-9 and TRBJ2-2, with a tentative D call TRBD2 (5 bases). CDR1 is SEHNR and CDR2 is FQNEAQ in the germline V gene (reference sequence). Trimming took off 5 bases at V and 4 bases at J, with 11 bases between the two ends. This CDR3 is 14 amino acids long. The CDR3 protein is CASSPSSGTGELFF. As DNA, the CDR3 is TGTGCCAGCAGCCCCTCCAGCGGCACCGGGGAGCTGTTTTTT.

This clonotype was seen ten or more times. The rearrangement uses TRBV5-1 and TRBJ2-1; D is ambiguous. This CDR3 has 16 residues. Germline V lookup: CDR1 SGHRS, CDR2 YFSETQ. V dropped 4 bases and J dropped 7 bases, with 21 bases sitting between them. The CDR3 DNA reads as TGCGCCAGCAGCCCCACATCGCGGTCAAGTTGGAATGAGCAGTTCTTC. This gives the protein CASSPTSRSSWNEQFF.

This clonotype was picked up many times. V is TRBV5-5 and J is TRBJ2-1, with 8 positions matching TRBD1. Trimming cost V 7 bases and J 6 bases; bases outside gene matches: 12. Germline assignment: CDR1 SGHKS and CDR2 YYEKEE (reference sequence). The CDR3 runs to 15 residues. The CDR3 bases are TGTGCCAGCTCGCCACAGGGGGGCTCTGTCAATGAGCAGTTCTTC. This codes for CASSPQGGSVNEQFF. The complete variable domain, with remaining parts taken from reference TRBV5-5 and TRBJ2-1, reads DAGVTQSPTHLIKTRGQQVTLRCSPISGHKSVSWYQQVLGQGPQFIFQYYEKEERGRGNFPDRFSARQFPNYSSELNVNALLLGDSALYLCASSPQGGSVNEQFFGPGTRLTVL.

In its sample, this clonotype was seen many times. CDR3 DNA: TGCAGCGTTGATGGGGACAGGGGCTACGAGCAGTACTTC. Translating gives CSVDGDRGYEQYF. This chain links TRBV29-1 with TRBJ2-7; 10 bases are a match to TRBD1. V trimming: 3 bases; J trimming: 3 bases; junction bases outside the gene matches: 2. The length of the CDR3 is 13 residues. Germline V CDR1 and CDR2: SQVTM, ANQGSEA.

This clonotype was counted ten times or more. The chain links TRBV5-1 to TRBJ2-1, with 8 bases aligning to TRBD2. The CDR3 extends over 14 amino acids. Looked up from germline, CDR1 is SGHRS and CDR2 is YFSETQ. Germline trimming cut 6 bases from V and 4 bases from J; bases unmatched to any gene: 6. The CDR3 sequence is CASTPGGEYNEQFF. In DNA, the CDR3 is TGCGCCAGCACCCCGGGAGGGGAATACAATGAGCAGTTCTTC.

This clonotype was found a few times. V gene TRBV7-2 combines with J gene TRBJ2-1, with D uncertain. The CDR3 has 15 residues. CDR1 is SGHTA and CDR2 is FQGNSA in the germline V gene. V was cut by 2 bases and J by 0 bases, with 8 bases left in between. The CDR3: CASSLRANSYNEQFF. The CDR3 coding sequence is TGTGCCAGCAGCTTAAGGGCTAACTCCTACAATGAGCAGTTCTTC.

This clonotype occurred many times. This chain joins TRBV27 and TRBJ1-1, with 7 bases lining up with TRBD1. The germline V gene has CDR1 MNHEY and CDR2 SMNVEV (reference sequence). CDR3 length equals 16 residues. V dropped 11 bases and J dropped 2; count of bases not matched to a gene: 17. CDR3 in amino acids: CAFNSGGQSYNTEAFF. CDR3 bases: TGTGCCTTTAATAGCGGGGGACAGAGTTACAACACTGAAGCTTTCTTT.

This clonotype has at least ten counts. V is TRBV5-4 and J is TRBJ2-7, with TRBD2 matching 10 bases. From germline, CDR1 is SGHNT and CDR2 YYREEE (reference sequence). The CDR3 is made up of 15 amino acids. With 1 base clipped from V and 6 bases from J, the junction kept 7 bases outside the gene matches. The CDR3: CASSLYSGRAAEQYF. CDR3 in DNA: TGTGCCAGCAGCTTGTACAGCGGGAGGGCCGCCGAGCAGTACTTC.

This clonotype was counted ten times or more. The gene calls are TRBV3-1 and TRBJ2-1; maybe TRBD2 (6 bases). The CDR3 consists of 14 residues. CDR1 is LGHDT, CDR2 YNNKEL, per germline (reference sequence). Trimming took 3 bases from V and 4 from J, leaving 10 bases between them. CDR3 nucleotides: TGTGCCAGCAGCCAGCTCCTAGCGTACAATGAGCAGTTCTTC. Translation gives CASSQLLAYNEQFF.

The CDR3 here is CASSPQVVFVAGSPAGYNEQFF. In DNA, the CDR3 is TGTGCCAGCAGTCCCCAGGTGGTGTTTGTGGCGGGATCTCCTGCTGGTTACAATGAGCAGTTCTTC. The chain recombines TRBV6-4 with TRBJ2-1, with a possible D match to TRBD2 (6 bases). The CDR3 runs 22 residues. CDR1 MRHNA and CDR2 SNTAGT come from the germline V gene. V lost 5 bases, J lost 4 bases, and 36 bases lay in between.

This clonotype was counted between two and nine times. The gene calls are TRBV5-1 and TRBJ1-2, with D uncertain. This CDR3 comprises 13 residues. V was cut by 0 bases and J by 4 bases, with 7 bases left in between. From germline, CDR1 is SGHRS and CDR2 YFSETQ. Written as DNA, the CDR3 is TGCGCCAGCAGCTTGGAAGCAGGCTATGGCTACACCTTC. Translated: CASSLEAGYGYTF.

This clonotype occurred many times. V usage is TRBV19 and J usage is TRBJ2-1, with 8 bases that match TRBD2. From germline, CDR1 is LNHDA and CDR2 SQIVND (reference sequence). Germline trimming cut 5 bases from V and 7 bases from J; bases unmatched to any gene: 7. The CDR3 runs 14 residues. Here the CDR3 reads CASSSVASGNEQFF. In nucleotides, the CDR3 is TGTGCCAGTAGTTCCGTCGCTAGCGGGAATGAGCAGTTCTTC.

Only a few counts were recorded for this clonotype. The chain joins TRBV7-8 to TRBJ1-2, with D hard to call. The V gene's germline CDR1 is SGHVS and CDR2 FQNEAQ. Trimming removed 1 base from V and 7 bases from J, with 10 bases in between. The CDR3 runs to 13 residues. The CDR3 DNA is TGTGCCAGCAGCTTAGAAGGGCTCGCTGGCTACACCTTC. It specifies CASSLEGLAGYTF.

Ten or more counts support this clonotype. The chain recombines TRBV7-2 with TRBJ2-5; 14 bases line up with TRBD2. J lost 5 bases, V lost 2 bases, and 1 base had no gene match. Germline V lookup: CDR1 SGHTA, CDR2 FQGNSA. The CDR3 is 15 amino acids. CDR3 in DNA: TGTGCCAGCAGCTTAAGGACTAGCGGGAGGGAGACCCAGTACTTC. Amino acids: CASSLRTSGRETQYF.

This clonotype was seen many times. The chain has TRBV5-1 and TRBJ2-1; D perhaps matches TRBD1 (5 bases). Germline lookup yields CDR1 SGHRS and CDR2 YFSETQ. The CDR3 covers 13 residues. V lost 1 base, J lost 6 bases, and 8 bases lay in between. CDR3 residues: CASSLFQGNEQFF. In nucleotides, the CDR3 is TGCGCCAGCAGCTTGTTTCAGGGCAATGAGCAGTTCTTC.

In its sample, this clonotype was seen a few times. The chain carries TRBV12-3 or TRBV12-4 and TRBJ2-2, with D possibly being TRBD1 (5 bases). V lost 11 bases and J lost 2, with 30 bases in between. This CDR3 has 19 amino acids. The CDR3 sequence is CALTSVPFTGILNTGELFF. CDR3 bases: TGTGCCCTCACCTCTGTACCCTTTACAGGAATACTTAACACCGGGGAGCTGTTTTTT.

In its sample, this clonotype was seen many times. This sequence joins TRBV7-9 and TRBJ2-6, with 8 bases lining up with TRBD1. The V segment lost 5 bases and the J segment 0 bases; nucleotides outside the gene matches: 6. Germline CDR1 reads SEHNR; CDR2 reads FQNEAQ (reference sequence). The CDR3 consists of 17 residues. This CDR3 reads CASSPRTGSSGANVLTF. Here the CDR3 DNA reads TGTGCCAGCAGCCCCCGGACAGGGAGCTCTGGGGCCAACGTCCTGACTTTC.

This clonotype was recorded many times. The chain couples TRBV20-1 to TRBJ2-1; 10 nucleotides match TRBD2. The CDR3 runs to 14 residues. Germline CDR1 DFQATT, CDR2 SNEGSKA (reference sequence). Trimming at V came to 3 bases and at J to 10 bases, leaving 9 bases not matched to a gene. CDR3 amino acids: CSASPPGLADEQFF. Here the CDR3 DNA reads TGCAGTGCTAGCCCCCCAGGACTAGCGGACGAGCAGTTCTTC.

In this sample, this clonotype turned up many times. The chain joins TRBV6-2 or TRBV6-3 to TRBJ2-1; TRBD1 matches 8 bases. From germline, CDR1 is MNHEY and CDR2 SVGEGT. Germline trimming cut 7 bases from V and 1 base from J; bases unmatched to any gene: 6. CDR3 length: 15 residues. CDR3 protein: CASTDRGISYNEQFF. The CDR3 DNA follows: TGTGCCAGCACCGACAGGGGAATATCCTACAATGAGCAGTTCTTC.

This clonotype has a count of ten or more. DNA of the CDR3: TGCAGTGCTAGAACCGACAGGGGCGAGACCCAGTACTTC. Translating gives CSARTDRGETQYF. The gene calls are TRBV20-1 and TRBJ2-5, with 8 bases matching TRBD1. V lost 2 bases and J lost 5; bases outside the gene matches: 4. CDR1 is DFQATT and CDR2 is SNEGSKA in the germline V gene (reference sequence). The CDR3 runs to 13 residues.